The rows below give T cell receptor beta chains drawn from one sample of a study of cytomegalovirus exposure and HLA in healthy donors. Data came from immunoSEQ multiplex PCR; TCRdb stores just in-frame clones and leaves some out. Among some 200,000 clones listed, approximately 78% were seen once. The sequenced sample consisted of PBMCs. These receptors were collected from a woman aged 18-30 years in good health and CMV-seronegative. CDR3s include the opening cysteine and the closing phenylalanine or tryptophan. The D gene is left open where the match is weak. Size is omitted from some rows. Given values are once, few, many or a class for expanded clones.

. | TRBJ1-2 | few | TRBV6-1 | CASTNRRLAWGYTF
. | TRBJ1-5 | . | TRBV14 | CASSLKDSLRDQPQHF
. | TRBJ2-1 | once | TRBV7-3 | CASSLKASDTYNEQFF
. | TRBJ1-2 | . | TRBV6-5 | CASSYSTGIYGYTF
. | TRBJ1-1 | . | TRBV12-5 | CASGLAQGPNTEAFF
TRBD1 | TRBJ1-1 | . | TRBV11-2 | CASSSRDRGQGEAFF
. | TRBJ1-4 | . | TRBV19 | CASSMQGGEEKLFF
TRBD1 | TRBJ2-5 | . | TRBV7-3 | CASSKTWDRVRETQYF
. | TRBJ1-4 | few | TRBV6-5 | CASSTPERGGEKLFF
. | TRBJ2-7 | . | TRBV5-1 | CASSYRPPGEREHEQYF
. | TRBJ1-4 | . | TRBV9 | CASSPDRGEKLFF
TRBD2 | TRBJ2-2 | . | TRBV6-1 | CASSEPGLAGDTGELFF
TRBD2 | TRBJ2-5 | few | TRBV18 | CASSPLDGGETQYF
. | TRBJ1-2 | . | TRBV28 | CASSWAGGYTF
TRBD2 | TRBJ2-7 | few | TRBV4-1 | CASSQDRASGPYEQYF
. | TRBJ2-1 | . | TRBV9 | CASSVVSGNMGNEQFF
TRBD2 | TRBJ2-7 | . | TRBV7-6 | CASSLVASGSQEQYF
. | TRBJ2-2 | . | TRBV21-1 | CASSKDRGENTGELFF
. | TRBJ1-1 | . | TRBV21-1 | CASTVGGRSTEAFF
TRBD1 | TRBJ1-2 | . | TRBV18 | CASSPIGQEPHGYTF
TRBD1 | TRBJ2-7 | . | TRBV10-3 | CAISDGTGSSYEQYF
. | TRBJ1-2 | . | TRBV28 | CASRMTDPVNGYTF
TRBD1 | TRBJ1-1 | once | TRBV5-5 | CASSLDRGEAFF
. | TRBJ1-2 | . | TRBV6-5 | CASSRKRGGNYGYTF
. | TRBJ1-1 | . | TRBV28 | CASSLSRYEAFF
. | TRBJ2-3 | . | TRBV5-1 | CASSPVQGSTDTQYF
TRBD1 | TRBJ1-1 | . | TRBV9 | CASSPAGTGLNTEAFF
TRBD2 | TRBJ2-1 | . | TRBV30 | CAWSKGLAAYNEQFF
. | TRBJ2-7 | . | TRBV27 | CASSSLEGSSYEQYF